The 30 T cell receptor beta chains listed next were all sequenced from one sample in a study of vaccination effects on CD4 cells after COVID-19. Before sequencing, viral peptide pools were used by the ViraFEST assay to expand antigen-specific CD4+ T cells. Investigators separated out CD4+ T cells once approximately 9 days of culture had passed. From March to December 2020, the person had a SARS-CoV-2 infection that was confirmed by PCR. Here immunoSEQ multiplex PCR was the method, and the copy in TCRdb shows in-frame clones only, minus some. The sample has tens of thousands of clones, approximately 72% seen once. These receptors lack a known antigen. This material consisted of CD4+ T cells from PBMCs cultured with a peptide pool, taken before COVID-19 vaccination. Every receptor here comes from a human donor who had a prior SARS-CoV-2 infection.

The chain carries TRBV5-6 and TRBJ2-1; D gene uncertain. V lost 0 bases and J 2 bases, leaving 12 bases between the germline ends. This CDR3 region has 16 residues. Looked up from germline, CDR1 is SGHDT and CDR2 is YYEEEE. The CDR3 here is CASSLVSASPYNEQFF. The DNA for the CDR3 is TGTGCCAGCAGCTTGGTATCAGCATCCCCCTACAATGAGCAGTTCTTC. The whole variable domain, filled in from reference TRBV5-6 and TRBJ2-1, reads DAGVTQSPTHLIKTRGQQVTLRCSPKSGHDTVSWYQQALGQGPQFIFQYYEEEERQRGNFPDRFSGHQFPNYSSELNVNALLLGDSALYLCASSLVSASPYNEQFFGPGTRLTVL.

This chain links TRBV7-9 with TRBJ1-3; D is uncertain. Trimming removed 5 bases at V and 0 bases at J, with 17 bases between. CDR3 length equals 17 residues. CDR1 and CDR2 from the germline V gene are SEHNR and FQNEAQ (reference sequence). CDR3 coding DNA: TGTGCCAGCAGCGCGCGACCCCAGAAGAGCTCTGGAAACACCATATATTTT. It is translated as CASSARPQKSSGNTIYF.

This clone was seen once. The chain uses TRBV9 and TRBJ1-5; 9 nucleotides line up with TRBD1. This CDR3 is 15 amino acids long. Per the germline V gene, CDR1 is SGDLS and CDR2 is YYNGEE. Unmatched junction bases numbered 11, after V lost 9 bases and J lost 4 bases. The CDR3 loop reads CAIKPGQGNNQPQHF. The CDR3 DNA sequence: TGTGCCATCAAACCGGGACAGGGTAATAATCAGCCCCAGCATTTT.

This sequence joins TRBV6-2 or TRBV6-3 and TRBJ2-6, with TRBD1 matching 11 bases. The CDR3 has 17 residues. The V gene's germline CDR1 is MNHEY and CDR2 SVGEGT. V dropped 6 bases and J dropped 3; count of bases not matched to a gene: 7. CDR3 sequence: CASSPDRGQGGANVLTF. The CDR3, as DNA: TGTGCCAGCAGCCCGGACAGGGGGCAGGGTGGGGCCAACGTCCTGACTTTC.

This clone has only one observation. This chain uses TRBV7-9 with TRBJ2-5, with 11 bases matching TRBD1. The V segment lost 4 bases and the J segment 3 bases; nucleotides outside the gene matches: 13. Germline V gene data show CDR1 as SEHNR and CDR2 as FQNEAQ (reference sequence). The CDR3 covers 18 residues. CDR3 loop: CASSSLWGTGGQEETQYF. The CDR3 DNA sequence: TGTGCCAGCAGCTCCCTTTGGGGGACAGGGGGTCAGGAAGAGACCCAGTACTTC.

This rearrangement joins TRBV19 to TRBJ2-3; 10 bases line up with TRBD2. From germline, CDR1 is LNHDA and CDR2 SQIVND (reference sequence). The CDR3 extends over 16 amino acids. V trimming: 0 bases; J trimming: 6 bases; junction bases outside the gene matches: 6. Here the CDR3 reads CASSIESSGGRDTQYF. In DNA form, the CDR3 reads TGTGCCAGTAGTATAGAATCTAGCGGGGGTCGCGATACGCAGTATTTT.

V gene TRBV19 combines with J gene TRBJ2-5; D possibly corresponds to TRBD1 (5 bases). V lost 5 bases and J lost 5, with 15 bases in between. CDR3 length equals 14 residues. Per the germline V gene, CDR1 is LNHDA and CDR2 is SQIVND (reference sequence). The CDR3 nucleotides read TGTGCCAGTAGTCCGATCTCATCAGGGGAGACCCAGTACTTC. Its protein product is CASSPISSGETQYF. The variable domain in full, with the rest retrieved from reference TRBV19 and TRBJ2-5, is DGGITQSPKYLFRKEGQNVTLSCEQNLNHDAMYWYRQDPGQGLRLIYYSQIVNDFQKGDIAEGYSVSREKKESFPLTVTSAQKNPTAFYLCASSPISSGETQYFGPGTRLLVL.

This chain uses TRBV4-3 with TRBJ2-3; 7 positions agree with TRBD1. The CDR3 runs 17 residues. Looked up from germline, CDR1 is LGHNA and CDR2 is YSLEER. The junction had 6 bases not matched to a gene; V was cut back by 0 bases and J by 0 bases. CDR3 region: CASSQDSRQGSTDTQYF. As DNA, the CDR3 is TGCGCCAGCAGCCAAGATTCGAGACAGGGTAGCACAGATACGCAGTATTTT.

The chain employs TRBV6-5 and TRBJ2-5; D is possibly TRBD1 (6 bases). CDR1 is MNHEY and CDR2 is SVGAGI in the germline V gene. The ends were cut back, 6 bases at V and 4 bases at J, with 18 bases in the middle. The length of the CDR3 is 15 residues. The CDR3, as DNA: TGTGCCAGCAGCTCTACCTCCAGGGGTATAGAGACCCAGTACTTC. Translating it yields CASSSTSRGIETQYF.

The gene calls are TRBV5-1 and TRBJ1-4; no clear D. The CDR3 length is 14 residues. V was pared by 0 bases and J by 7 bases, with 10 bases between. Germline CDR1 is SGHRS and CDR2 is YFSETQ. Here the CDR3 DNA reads TGCGCCAGCAGCTTGGGCGGGTTTGGTGAAAAACTGTTTTTT. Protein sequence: CASSLGGFGEKLFF.

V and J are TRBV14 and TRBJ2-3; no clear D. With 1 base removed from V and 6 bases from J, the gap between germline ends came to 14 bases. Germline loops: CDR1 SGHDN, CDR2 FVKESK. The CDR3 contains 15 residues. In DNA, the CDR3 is TGTGCCAGCAGCCAAGGTCTGACTCGCGTGGATACGCAGTATTTT. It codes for CASSQGLTRVDTQYF. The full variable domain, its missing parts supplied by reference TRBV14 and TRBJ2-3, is EAGVTQFPSHSVIEKGQTVTLRCDPISGHDNLYWYRRVMGKEIKFLLHFVKESKQDESGMPNNRFLAERTGGTYSTLKVQPAELEDSGVYFCASSQGLTRVDTQYFGPGTRLTVL.

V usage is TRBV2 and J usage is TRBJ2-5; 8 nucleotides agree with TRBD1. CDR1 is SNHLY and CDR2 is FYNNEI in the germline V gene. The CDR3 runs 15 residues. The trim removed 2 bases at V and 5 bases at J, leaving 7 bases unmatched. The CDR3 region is CASSEFGQGTETQYF. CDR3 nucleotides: TGTGCCAGCAGTGAATTTGGACAGGGCACGGAGACCCAGTACTTC.

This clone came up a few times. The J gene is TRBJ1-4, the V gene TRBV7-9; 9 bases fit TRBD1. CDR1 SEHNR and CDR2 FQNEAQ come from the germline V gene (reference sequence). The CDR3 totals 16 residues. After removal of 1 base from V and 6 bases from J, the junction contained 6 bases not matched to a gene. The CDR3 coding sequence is TGTGCCAGCAGCTTAGGGAGGGGACAGGGTGATGAAAAACTGTTTTTT. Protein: CASSLGRGQGDEKLFF.

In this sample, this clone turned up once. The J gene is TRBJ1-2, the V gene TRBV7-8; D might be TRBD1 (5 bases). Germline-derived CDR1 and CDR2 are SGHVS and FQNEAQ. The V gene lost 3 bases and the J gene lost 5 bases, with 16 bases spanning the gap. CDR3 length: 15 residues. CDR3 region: CASSFQGVLRYGYTF. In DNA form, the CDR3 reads TGTGCCAGCAGCTTCCAGGGAGTGTTAAGATATGGCTACACCTTC.

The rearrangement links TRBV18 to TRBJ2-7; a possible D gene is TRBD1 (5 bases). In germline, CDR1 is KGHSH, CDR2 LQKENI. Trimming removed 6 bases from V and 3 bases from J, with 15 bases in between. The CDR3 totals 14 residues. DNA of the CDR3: TGTGCCAGCTCCGAGTCGCGGCAGGGCTACGAGCAGTACTTC. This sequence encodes CASSESRQGYEQYF.

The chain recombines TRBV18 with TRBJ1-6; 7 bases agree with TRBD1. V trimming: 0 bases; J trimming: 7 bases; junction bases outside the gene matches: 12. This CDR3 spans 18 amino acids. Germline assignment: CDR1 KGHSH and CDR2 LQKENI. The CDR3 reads CASSPPSTGRGWNSPLHF. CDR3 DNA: TGTGCCAGCTCACCACCGTCGACAGGGCGAGGGTGGAATTCACCCCTCCACTTT.

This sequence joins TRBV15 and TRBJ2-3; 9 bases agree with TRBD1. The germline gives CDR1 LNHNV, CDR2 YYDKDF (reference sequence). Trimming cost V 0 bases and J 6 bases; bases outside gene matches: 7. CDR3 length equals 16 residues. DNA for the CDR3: TGTGCCACCAGCAGAGATGTGACAGGGGGACGGGATACGCAGTATTTT. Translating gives CATSRDVTGGRDTQYF.

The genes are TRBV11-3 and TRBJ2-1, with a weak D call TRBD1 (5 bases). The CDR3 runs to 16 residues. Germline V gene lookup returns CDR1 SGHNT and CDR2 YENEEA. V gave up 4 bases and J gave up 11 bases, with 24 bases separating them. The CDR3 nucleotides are TGTGCCAGCAGCTCGACGTGGGGCCTCGCCGGCGGTCAGCAGTTCTTC. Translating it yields CASSSTWGLAGGQQFF.

The CDR3 coding sequence is TGTGCCAGCAGACCCCGGGGGGGAGGTCATTCCTACGAGCAGTACTTC. Its translation is CASRPRGGGHSYEQYF. The chain recombines TRBV27 with TRBJ2-7, with 8 positions matching TRBD2. V was pared by 6 bases and J by 1 base, with 11 bases of the junction left unmatched. This CDR3 has 16 residues. Germline CDR1 and CDR2: MNHEY and SMNVEV (reference sequence).

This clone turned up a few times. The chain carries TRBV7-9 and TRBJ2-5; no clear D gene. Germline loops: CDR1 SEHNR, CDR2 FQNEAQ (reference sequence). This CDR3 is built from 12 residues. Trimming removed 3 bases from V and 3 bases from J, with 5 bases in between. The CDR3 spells CASSFKEETQYF. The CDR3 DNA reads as TGTGCCAGCAGCTTCAAAGAAGAGACCCAGTACTTC.

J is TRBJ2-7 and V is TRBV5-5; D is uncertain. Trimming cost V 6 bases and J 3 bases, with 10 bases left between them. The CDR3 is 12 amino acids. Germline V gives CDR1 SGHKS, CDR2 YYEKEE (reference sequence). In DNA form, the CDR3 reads TGTGCCAGCATGAAAATTGACTACGAGCAGTACTTC. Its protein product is CASMKIDYEQYF.

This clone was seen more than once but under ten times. The CDR3 loop is CASSRGSPTGRSYEQYF. The DNA of the CDR3 is TGTGCCAGCAGCAGGGGCTCTCCGACAGGGCGAAGCTACGAGCAGTACTTC. The chain joins TRBV21-1 to TRBJ2-7; the table names TRBD1, a call not compared with the DNA. TRBV21-1 is shown as a pseudogene. The CDR3 sequence is 17 residues long.

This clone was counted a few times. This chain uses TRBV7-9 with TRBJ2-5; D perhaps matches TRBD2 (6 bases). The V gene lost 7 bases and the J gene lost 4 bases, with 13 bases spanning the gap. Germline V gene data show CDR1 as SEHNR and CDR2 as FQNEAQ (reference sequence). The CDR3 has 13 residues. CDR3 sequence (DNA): TGTGCCAGCATCGCGGTGGGGGGAGAGACCCAGTACTTC. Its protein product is CASIAVGGETQYF.

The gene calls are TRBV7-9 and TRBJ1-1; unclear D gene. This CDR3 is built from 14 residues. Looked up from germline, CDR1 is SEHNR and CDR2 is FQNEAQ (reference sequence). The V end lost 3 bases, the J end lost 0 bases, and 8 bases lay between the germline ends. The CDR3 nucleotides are TGTGCCAGCAGCTTGGAGAACCTGAACACTGAAGCTTTCTTT. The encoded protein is CASSLENLNTEAFF.

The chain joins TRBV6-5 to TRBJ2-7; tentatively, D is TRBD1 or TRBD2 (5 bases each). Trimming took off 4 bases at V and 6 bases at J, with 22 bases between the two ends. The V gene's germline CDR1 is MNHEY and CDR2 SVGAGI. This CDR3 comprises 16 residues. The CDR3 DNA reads TGTGCCAGCAGTTCCGCGCGGCAGTTCGCTGGGGGCGAGCAGTACTTC. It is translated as CASSSARQFAGGEQYF.

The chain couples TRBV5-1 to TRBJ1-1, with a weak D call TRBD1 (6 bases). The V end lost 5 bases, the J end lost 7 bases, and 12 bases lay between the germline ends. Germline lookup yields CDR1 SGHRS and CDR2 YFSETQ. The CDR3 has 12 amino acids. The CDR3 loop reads CASRERTDEAFF. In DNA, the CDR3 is TGCGCCAGCAGGGAACGGACAGATGAAGCTTTCTTT.

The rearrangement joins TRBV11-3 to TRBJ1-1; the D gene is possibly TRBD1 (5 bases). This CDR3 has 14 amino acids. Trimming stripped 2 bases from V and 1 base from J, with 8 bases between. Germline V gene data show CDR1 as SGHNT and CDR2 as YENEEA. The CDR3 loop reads CASSLSGTNTEAFF. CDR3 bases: TGTGCCAGCAGCTTATCGGGGACGAACACTGAAGCTTTCTTT.

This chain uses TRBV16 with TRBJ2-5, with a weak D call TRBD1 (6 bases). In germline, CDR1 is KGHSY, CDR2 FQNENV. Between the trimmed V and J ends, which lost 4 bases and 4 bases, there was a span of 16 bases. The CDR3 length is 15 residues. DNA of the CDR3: TGTGCCAGCAGCCCCGTGGCAGGGGCTGGAGAGACCCAGTACTTC. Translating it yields CASSPVAGAGETQYF.

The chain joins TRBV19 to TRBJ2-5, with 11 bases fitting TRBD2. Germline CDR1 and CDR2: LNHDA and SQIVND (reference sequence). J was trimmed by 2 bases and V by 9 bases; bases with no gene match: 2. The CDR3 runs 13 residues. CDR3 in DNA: TGTGCCAGCGGGACTAGCGGACAAGAGACCCAGTACTTC. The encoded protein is CASGTSGQETQYF.

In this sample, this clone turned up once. Here the CDR3 DNA reads TGCGCCAGCAGCTTGGTAACCAGCGGGGGGGCGGAGAATGAGCAGTTCTTC. Its translation is CASSLVTSGGAENEQFF. The chain links TRBV5-1 to TRBJ2-1, with 10 bases matching TRBD2. J gave up 7 bases and V 0 bases, and 10 bases lay outside the gene matches. Germline V lookup: CDR1 SGHRS, CDR2 YFSETQ. The CDR3 is made up of 17 amino acids.